This paragraph reports one TCR beta chain. The antigen it binds to is not known. Base qualities are not at hand, and no much larger clone is one base apart. The data stem from a study of type 1 regulatory T cells (dated by TCRdb to the early 2020s). Concerning the study at large: The study characterized an in vitro protocol that generated a Tr1-enriched, alloantigen-specific CD4 T cell product named T-allo10. T-allo10 was being evaluated clinically in patients with hematological malignancies who were receiving allogeneic hematopoietic stem cell transplantation.

Sequencing was carried out with an Illumina MiSeq. TCRdb reprocessing: public reads trimmed at Q25 with fastp, clones called with MiXCR, in-frame beta chains kept. Entries are consolidated by CDR3 protein sequence, retaining the most common genes and DNA. The sample table shows 75,000 to 100,000 distinct CDR3 sequences, and around a third are seen once. About 2% of the sample comes from the top ten. The CDR3, from cysteine to phenylalanine, totals 13 residues. The retained sequence is limited to the CDR3, 39 bases, with the frame set at the first base. The germline V gene encodes CDR1 MNHEY and CDR2 SVGEGT. Trimmed from V: 6 bases; trimmed from J: 8 bases; junction bases lacking a gene match: 9.

Source material: CD4+ T cells, either the whole sample or a sorted fraction (not recorded which). The V and J genes are TRBV6-2 or TRBV6-3 and TRBJ1-1; the central 7 bases match TRBD1. This receptor was taken from a human donor in good health. This receptor carries the CDR3 CASSLLRQGEAFF. Read as DNA, the sequence is TGTGCCAGCAGCCTCCTGAGACAGGGCGAAGCTTTCTTT.